The TCR beta chain described here comes from a study of regulatory T cells in long-lasting Graves disease. Study-wide background: For under 3 months, newly diagnosed Graves' patients had been taking antithyroid drugs. Study conclusions and caveats: New patients shared fewer public clonotypes (around 880) than persistent patients did (around 2,900). Among samples with persistent disease, TRBV28, TRBJ1-2 and TRBJ2-5 were favored.

The time point denotes: newly diagnosed GD, antithyroid drugs for less than 3 months. RNA isolated from PBMCs was used to make the TCR library. Building of the TCR beta libraries involved iRepertoire HTBI primers and Arm-PCR of CDR3 regions. TCRdb re-called the multiplex PCR reads through MiXCR, storing one row per CDR3 protein. The sample gives around 320,000 distinct CDR3 sequences, approximately 15% of which show up once; 25% to 30% is in the top ten. This clonotype was recorded many times. What it recognizes is unknown. Looked up from germline, CDR1 is SGHRS and CDR2 is YFSETQ. The CDR3 totals 14 residues. Between the trimmed V and J ends, which lost 5 bases and 4 bases, there was a span of 15 bases. The same data also contributed to another study, on T cells in Graves' hyperthyroidism and ophthalmopathy. That report adds: Together with thyroid ultrasound, orbital computed tomography, serum thyroxine and TRAb, clinical symptoms were used for diagnoses.

The V call is TRBV5-1, the J call TRBJ1-2; D might be TRBD1 (5 bases). Sequenced material: peripheral blood mononuclear cells (PBMCs), taken at new diagnosis, from a patient treated with antithyroid drugs. The sequence derives from a man in his forties with Graves disease. The CDR3 loop reads CASSNGQRGYGYTF. The CDR3 nucleotides are TGCGCCAGCAGTAACGGACAACGCGGCTATGGCTACACCTTC.